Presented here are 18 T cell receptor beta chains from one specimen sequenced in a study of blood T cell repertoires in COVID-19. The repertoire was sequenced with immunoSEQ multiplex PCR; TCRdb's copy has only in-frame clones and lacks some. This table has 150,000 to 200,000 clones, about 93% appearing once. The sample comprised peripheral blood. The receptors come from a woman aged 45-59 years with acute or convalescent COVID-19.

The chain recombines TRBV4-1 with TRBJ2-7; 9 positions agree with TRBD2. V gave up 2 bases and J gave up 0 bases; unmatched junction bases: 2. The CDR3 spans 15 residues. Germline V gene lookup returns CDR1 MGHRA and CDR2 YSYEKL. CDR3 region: CASSQPSGTSYEQYF. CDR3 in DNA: TGCGCCAGCAGCCAACCTAGCGGGACCTCCTACGAGCAGTACTTC.

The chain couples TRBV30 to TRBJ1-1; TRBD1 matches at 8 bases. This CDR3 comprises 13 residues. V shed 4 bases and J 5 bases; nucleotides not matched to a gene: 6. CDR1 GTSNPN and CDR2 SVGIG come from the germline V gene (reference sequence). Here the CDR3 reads CAWNSGGSTEAFF. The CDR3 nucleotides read TGTGCCTGGAACTCAGGGGGCTCAACTGAAGCTTTCTTT.

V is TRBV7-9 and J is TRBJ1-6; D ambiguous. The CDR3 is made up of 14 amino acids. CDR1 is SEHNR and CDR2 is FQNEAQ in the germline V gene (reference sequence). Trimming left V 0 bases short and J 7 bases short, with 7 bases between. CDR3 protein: CASSLALGNSPLHF. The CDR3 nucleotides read TGTGCCAGCAGCTTAGCTCTAGGAAATTCACCCCTCCACTTT.

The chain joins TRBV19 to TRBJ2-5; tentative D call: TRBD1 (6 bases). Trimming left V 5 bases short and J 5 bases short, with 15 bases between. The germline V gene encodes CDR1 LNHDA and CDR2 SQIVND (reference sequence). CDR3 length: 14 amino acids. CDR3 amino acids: CASSRTEVLETQYF. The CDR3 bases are TGTGCCAGTAGTCGGACAGAGGTTTTGGAGACCCAGTACTTC. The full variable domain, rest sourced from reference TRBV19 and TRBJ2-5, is DGGITQSPKYLFRKEGQNVTLSCEQNLNHDAMYWYRQDPGQGLRLIYYSQIVNDFQKGDIAEGYSVSREKKESFPLTVTSAQKNPTAFYLCASSRTEVLETQYFGPGTRLLVL.

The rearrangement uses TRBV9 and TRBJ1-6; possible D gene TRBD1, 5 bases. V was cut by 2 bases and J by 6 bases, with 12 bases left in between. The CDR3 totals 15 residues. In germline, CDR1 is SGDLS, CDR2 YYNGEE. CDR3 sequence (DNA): TGTGCCAGCAGCGTGGCGGGGGAAAGTAATTCACCCCTCCACTTT. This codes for CASSVAGESNSPLHF.

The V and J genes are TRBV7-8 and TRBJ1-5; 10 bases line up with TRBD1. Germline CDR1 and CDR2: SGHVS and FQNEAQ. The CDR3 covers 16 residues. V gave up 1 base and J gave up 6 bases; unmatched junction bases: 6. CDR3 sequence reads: CASSLGIGDRGQPQHF. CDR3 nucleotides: TGTGCCAGCAGCTTAGGAATCGGGGACAGGGGTCAGCCCCAGCATTTT. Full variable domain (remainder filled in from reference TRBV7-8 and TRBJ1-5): GAGVSQSPRYKVAKRGQDVALRCDPISGHVSLFWYQQALGQGPEFLTYFQNEAQLDKSGLPSDRFFAERPEGSVSTLKIQRTQQEDSAVYLCASSLGIGDRGQPQHFGDGTRLSIL.

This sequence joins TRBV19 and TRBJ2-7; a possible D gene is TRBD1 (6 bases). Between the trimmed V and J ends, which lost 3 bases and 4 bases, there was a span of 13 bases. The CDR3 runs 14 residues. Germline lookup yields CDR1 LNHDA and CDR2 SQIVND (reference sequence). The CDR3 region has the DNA TGTGCCAGTAGTATTGACAGGTATTCATACGAGCAGTACTTC. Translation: CASSIDRYSYEQYF.

This CDR3 reads CASSQTSGGSQQYF. The CDR3 DNA is TGTGCCAGCTCCCAGACTAGCGGGGGGTCCCAACAGTATTTT. The rearrangement joins TRBV27 to TRBJ2-3; TRBD2 agrees at 13 bases. The J segment lost 12 bases and the V segment lost 8 bases, leaving 11 bases of the junction unmatched. The germline V gene has CDR1 MNHEY and CDR2 SMNVEV (reference sequence). This CDR3 has 14 residues.

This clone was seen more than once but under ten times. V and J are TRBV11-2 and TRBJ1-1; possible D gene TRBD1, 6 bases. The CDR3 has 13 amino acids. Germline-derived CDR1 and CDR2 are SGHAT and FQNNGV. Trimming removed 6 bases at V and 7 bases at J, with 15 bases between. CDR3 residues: CASRRGGLGEAFF. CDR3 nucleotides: TGTGCCAGCAGGAGGGGGGGACTCGGTGAAGCTTTCTTT.

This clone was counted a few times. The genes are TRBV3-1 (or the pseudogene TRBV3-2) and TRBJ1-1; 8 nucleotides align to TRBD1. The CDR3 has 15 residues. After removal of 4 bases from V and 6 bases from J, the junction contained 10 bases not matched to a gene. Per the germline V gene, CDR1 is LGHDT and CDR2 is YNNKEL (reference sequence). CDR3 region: CASSPPGTGRAEAFF. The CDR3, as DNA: TGTGCCAGCAGCCCCCCCGGGACAGGACGTGCTGAAGCTTTCTTT.

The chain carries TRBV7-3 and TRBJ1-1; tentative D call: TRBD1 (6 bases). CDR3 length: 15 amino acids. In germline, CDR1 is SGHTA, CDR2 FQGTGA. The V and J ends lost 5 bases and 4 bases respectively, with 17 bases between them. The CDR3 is CASSPTGQSLTEAFF. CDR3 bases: TGTGCCAGCAGCCCAACCGGACAGAGCCTCACTGAAGCTTTCTTT.

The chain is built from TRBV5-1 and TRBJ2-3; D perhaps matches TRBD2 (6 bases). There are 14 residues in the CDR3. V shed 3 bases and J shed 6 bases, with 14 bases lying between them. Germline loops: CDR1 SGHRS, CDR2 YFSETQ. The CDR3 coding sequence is TGCGCCAGCAGCTCCACCGGGACTTTGGATACGCAGTATTTT. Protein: CASSSTGTLDTQYF.

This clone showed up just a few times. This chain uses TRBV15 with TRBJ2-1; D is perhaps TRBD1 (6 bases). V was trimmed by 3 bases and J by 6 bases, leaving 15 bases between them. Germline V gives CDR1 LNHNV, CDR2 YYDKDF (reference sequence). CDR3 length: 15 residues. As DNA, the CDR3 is TGTGCCACCAGCAGCTTCCAGGGGCAGAGCAATGAGCAGTTCTTC. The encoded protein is CATSSFQGQSNEQFF.

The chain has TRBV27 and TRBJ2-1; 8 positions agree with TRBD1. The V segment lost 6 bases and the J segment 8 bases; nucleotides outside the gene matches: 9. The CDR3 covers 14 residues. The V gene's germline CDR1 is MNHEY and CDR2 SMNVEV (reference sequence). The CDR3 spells CASSSTGERYEQFF. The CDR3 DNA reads TGTGCCAGCAGCTCGACAGGGGAAAGATATGAGCAGTTCTTC.

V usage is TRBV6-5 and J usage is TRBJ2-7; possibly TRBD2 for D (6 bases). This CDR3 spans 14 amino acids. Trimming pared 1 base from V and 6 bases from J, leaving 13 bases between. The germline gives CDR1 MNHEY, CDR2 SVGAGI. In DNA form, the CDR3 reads TGTGCCAGCAGTTACTGGGGGGAGGATCGCGAGCAGTACTTC. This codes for CASSYWGEDREQYF.

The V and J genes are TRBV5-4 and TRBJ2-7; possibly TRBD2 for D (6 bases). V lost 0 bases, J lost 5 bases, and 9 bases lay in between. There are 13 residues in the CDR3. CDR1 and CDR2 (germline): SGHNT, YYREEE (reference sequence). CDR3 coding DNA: TGTGCCAGCAGCTTGGCGGGGGTGGACGAGCAGTACTTC. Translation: CASSLAGVDEQYF.

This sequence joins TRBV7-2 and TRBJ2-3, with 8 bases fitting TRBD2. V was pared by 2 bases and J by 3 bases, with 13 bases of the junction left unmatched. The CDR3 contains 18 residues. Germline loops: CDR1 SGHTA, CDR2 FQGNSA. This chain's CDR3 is CASSLIAGGASSTDTQYF. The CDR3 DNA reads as TGTGCCAGCAGCTTAATCGCGGGGGGCGCCTCAAGTACAGATACGCAGTATTTT.

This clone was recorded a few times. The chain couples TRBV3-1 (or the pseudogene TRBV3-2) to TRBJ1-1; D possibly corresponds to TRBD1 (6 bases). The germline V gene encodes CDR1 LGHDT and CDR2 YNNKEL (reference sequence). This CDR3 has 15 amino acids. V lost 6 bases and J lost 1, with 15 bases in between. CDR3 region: CASRGQAGGNTEAFF. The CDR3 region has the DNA TGTGCCAGCAGGGGACAAGCGGGAGGGAACACTGAAGCTTTCTTT.